This TCR beta chain was retrieved from a study of immune evolution from preneoplasia to lung adenocarcinoma. Sequenced by immunoSEQ multiplex PCR; TCRdb stores in-frame clones only, minus some. The table records about 4,900 clones, approximately 91% of them present only once. Looked up from germline, CDR1 is SQVTM and CDR2 is ANQGSEA. With 5 bases clipped from V and 4 bases from J, the junction kept 5 bases outside the gene matches. The CDR3 spans 14 residues. This sequence joins TRBV29-1 and TRBJ2-1; 10 bases agree with TRBD2. Input material: FFPE atypical adenomatous hyperplasia tissue from the lung. Subset described: atypical adenomatous hyperplasia (AAH), lung preneoplasia. This clonotype was sampled from a person in their 70s with lung adenocarcinoma. The CDR3 protein is CSVFGTSEYNEQFF. The CDR3 coding sequence is TGCAGCGTTTTCGGGACTAGCGAATACAATGAGCAGTTCTTC.